The clone carrying this T cell receptor (beta chain) was seen more than once but under ten times. Germline-derived CDR1 and CDR2 are SGHRS and YFSETQ. The V end was cut by 2 bases, the J end by 0 bases, with 11 bases between. This CDR3 spans 15 amino acids. MiXCR, run by TCRdb on the RT-PCR reads, gives a single entry per CDR3 protein. The sample contains about 200,000 distinct CDR3 sequences, around 40% of which appear only once. These data are taken from a study of patients and donors after allogeneic stem cell transplantation. The TCR originated in a human donor who was either an allogeneic HSCT recipient or a stem cell or donor lymphocyte infusion donor (not recorded which). It is not recorded whose cells these are; they may come from a transplant donor. The sample consisted of blood, either unsorted or a sorted T cell fraction (not recorded which). The rearrangement joins TRBV5-1 to TRBJ1-2, with D possibly matching TRBD1 (6 bases). The CDR3 spells CASSLRGASNYGYTF. The DNA for the CDR3 is TGCGCCAGCAGCTTACGGGGGGCCTCTAACTATGGCTACACCTTC.